These 13 T cell receptor beta chains came from one sample sequenced in a study of CD4 T cells in relation to SARS-CoV-2 and coronaviruses. Only in-frame clones appear in the TCRdb table, and some are missing; sequencing was by immunoSEQ multiplex PCR. The sample yields 65,000 or so clones, around 87% seen once. Before the COVID-19 pandemic, during about 2011-2019, CD4+ T cells were taken from unexposed donors. Source material: memory CD4+ T cells from PBMCs. Every receptor here comes from a human donor in good health.

V is TRBV15 and J is TRBJ2-7, with 8 bases fitting TRBD1. J gave up 3 bases and V 4 bases, and 11 bases lay outside the gene matches. Germline V gene data show CDR1 as LNHNV and CDR2 as YYDKDF (reference sequence). The CDR3 is 16 residues long. CDR3 loop: CATSTSDRGNGYEQYF. The DNA for the CDR3 is TGTGCCACCAGCACCTCCGACAGGGGCAACGGCTACGAGCAGTACTTC.

V and J are TRBV6-5 and TRBJ1-2; D unresolved. V dropped 5 bases and J dropped 0 bases, with 10 bases sitting between them. The CDR3 is 14 amino acids. Germline values: CDR1 MNHEY, CDR2 SVGAGI. CDR3 coding DNA: TGTGCCAGCAGTCCGGACGGAACTAACTATGGCTACACCTTC. Encoded protein: CASSPDGTNYGYTF.

This rearrangement joins TRBV11-2 to TRBJ2-3; 13 nucleotides match TRBD2. Germline CDR1 reads SGHAT; CDR2 reads FQNNGV. This CDR3 is 21 amino acids long. Unmatched junction bases numbered 19, after V lost 6 bases and J lost 1 base. In DNA form, the CDR3 reads TGTGCCAGCAGTTCCGGTGCTGATGAAATTGGACTAGCGGGGGGCACAGATACGCAGTATTTT. Encoded protein: CASSSGADEIGLAGGTDTQYF. The entire variable domain, with the rest obtained from reference TRBV11-2 and TRBJ2-3, is as follows: EAGVAQSPRYKIIEKRQSVAFWCNPISGHATLYWYQQILGQGPKLLIQFQNNGVVDDSQLPKDRFSAERLKGVDSTLKIQPAKLEDSAVYLCASSSGADEIGLAGGTDTQYFGPGTRLTVL.

The chain is built from TRBV2 and TRBJ2-5, with D possibly TRBD1 on 6 matching bases. V was clipped by 4 bases and J by 1 base, with 7 bases between them. The germline V gene has CDR1 SNHLY and CDR2 FYNNEI. The CDR3 has 13 residues. Here the CDR3 DNA reads TGTGCCAGCAGTGGGACAGCCCAAGAGACCCAGTACTTC. Its translation is CASSGTAQETQYF.

The chain couples TRBV4-1 to TRBJ2-6; 8 bases map to TRBD1. V trimming: 4 bases; J trimming: 0 bases; junction bases outside the gene matches: 5. Per the germline V gene, CDR1 is MGHRA and CDR2 is YSYEKL. This CDR3 is built from 17 residues. In DNA, the CDR3 is TGCGCCAGCAGCCCAGGACAGGGTCCCTCTGGGGCCAACGTCCTGACTTTC. It is translated as CASSPGQGPSGANVLTF.

The chain couples TRBV12-3 or TRBV12-4 to TRBJ2-5, with D unresolved. The CDR3 has 13 amino acids. The V and J ends lost 1 base and 2 bases respectively, with 5 bases between them. The CDR3 protein is CASSLVQQETQYF. In DNA, the CDR3 is TGTGCCAGCAGTTTAGTCCAGCAAGAGACCCAGTACTTC.

J is TRBJ2-1 and V is TRBV28; 8 bases are a match to TRBD2. CDR3 length: 15 residues. Trimming at V came to 3 bases and at J to 8 bases, leaving 9 bases not matched to a gene. From germline, CDR1 is MDHEN and CDR2 SYDVKM. The CDR3 DNA reads TGTGCCAGCAGTTTGAATCGAGCGGGGGTGGATGAGCAGTTCTTC. Amino acid sequence: CASSLNRAGVDEQFF.

The genes are TRBV6-1 and TRBJ2-6, with TRBD1 matching over 7 bases. The J segment lost 0 bases and the V segment lost 0 bases, leaving 2 bases of the junction unmatched. CDR3 length: 17 amino acids. Germline V CDR1 and CDR2: MNHNS, SASEGT. CDR3 sequence reads: CASSEAGQSSGANVLTF. CDR3 sequence (DNA): TGTGCCAGCAGTGAAGCGGGACAGAGCTCTGGGGCCAACGTCCTGACTTTC.

This clone is a singleton in its sample. This rearrangement joins TRBV7-8 to TRBJ1-1; no firm D call. Germline loops: CDR1 SGHVS, CDR2 FQNEAQ. Between the trimmed V and J ends, which lost 1 base and 5 bases, there was a span of 14 bases. CDR3 size: 15 residues. CDR3 amino acids: CASSLVWDVGTEAFF. The CDR3 nucleotides are TGTGCCAGCAGCTTAGTTTGGGATGTGGGAACTGAAGCTTTCTTT. Filled out from reference TRBV7-8 and TRBJ1-1, the complete variable domain reads GAGVSQSPRYKVAKRGQDVALRCDPISGHVSLFWYQQALGQGPEFLTYFQNEAQLDKSGLPSDRFFAERPEGSVSTLKIQRTQQEDSAVYLCASSLVWDVGTEAFFGQGTRLTVV.

The J gene is TRBJ2-7, the V gene TRBV6-2 or TRBV6-3; TRBD1 is a possible D gene (5 bases). Germline CDR1 is MNHEY and CDR2 is SVGEGT. Deletions cut 0 bases from V and 2 bases from J, with 14 bases between. The CDR3 runs 16 residues. The CDR3, as DNA: TGTGCCAGCAGTTACTCGGGCAGGGCCTTGACCTACGAGCAGTACTTC. It specifies CASSYSGRALTYEQYF.

V and J are TRBV28 and TRBJ2-1; maybe TRBD2 (6 bases). CDR1 is MDHEN, CDR2 SYDVKM, per germline. The CDR3 is 15 residues long. V was shortened by 6 bases and J by 4 bases, with 16 bases between the two germline ends. For the CDR3, the DNA is TGTGCCAGCAGCCCCCCGGGAGAAAGATACAATGAGCAGTTCTTC. Encoded protein: CASSPPGERYNEQFF.

J is TRBJ2-3 and V is TRBV7-2; D not resolved. The CDR3 covers 15 residues. V shed 3 bases and J shed 7 bases, with 17 bases lying between them. Germline V lookup: CDR1 SGHTA, CDR2 FQGNSA. The CDR3 protein is CASSFVAVGENTQYF. CDR3 in DNA: TGTGCCAGCAGCTTTGTGGCGGTTGGTGAAAATACGCAGTATTTT.

The V call is TRBV3-1 (or the pseudogene TRBV3-2), the J call TRBJ2-1; D gene uncertain. The CDR3 spans 15 residues. Germline V gene lookup returns CDR1 LGHDT and CDR2 YNNKEL (reference sequence). Trimming pared 3 bases from V and 2 bases from J, leaving 11 bases between. CDR3 loop: CASSHRGLTYNEQFF. The CDR3 DNA reads TGTGCCAGCAGCCACCGCGGATTAACCTACAATGAGCAGTTCTTC.